The 19 T cell receptor beta chains below were found in one sample sequenced in a study of T cells in pancreatic ductal adenocarcinoma. No neoadjuvant therapy was given to the selected pancreatic ductal adenocarcinoma patients before their surgery. Sequenced by immunoSEQ multiplex PCR; TCRdb stores in-frame clones only, minus some. The sample has 85,000 to 120,000 clones; nearly 95% are singletons. Sequenced: PBMCs. These receptors were collected from a human donor with pancreatic ductal adenocarcinoma.

The V call is TRBV19, the J call TRBJ2-7; 10 bases fit TRBD1. This CDR3 is built from 17 residues. V lost 0 bases, J lost 6 bases, and 11 bases stayed unmatched. Germline V gene data show CDR1 as LNHDA and CDR2 as SQIVND (reference sequence). Written as DNA, the CDR3 is TGTGCCAGTAGTATAGATGGGACAGGGGTAGGGATGCGCGAGCAGTACTTC. Its translation: CASSIDGTGVGMREQYF.

This chain links TRBV30 with TRBJ2-2; 7 bases are shared with TRBD2. CDR1 and CDR2 (germline): GTSNPN, SVGIG (reference sequence). V trimming: 3 bases; J trimming: 8 bases; junction bases outside the gene matches: 9. The CDR3 covers 14 residues. The CDR3 sequence: CAWRWSGGGGELFF. The CDR3 DNA sequence: TGTGCCTGGAGATGGTCGGGAGGTGGAGGGGAGCTGTTTTTT.

The chain is built from TRBV18 and TRBJ1-5; D not certain. Germline CDR1 KGHSH, CDR2 LQKENI. V was clipped by 0 bases and J by 11 bases, with 11 bases between them. The CDR3 has 13 amino acids. CDR3 sequence (DNA): TGTGCCAGCTCACCACCGTTGTCTGAGACCCAGCATTTT. Translated, it gives CASSPPLSETQHF.

This chain uses TRBV7-2 with TRBJ1-5; 7 nucleotides line up with TRBD1. The germline CDR1 and CDR2 sequences are SGHTA and FQGNSA. Losses at the gene ends were 5 bases for V and 9 bases for J; bases not matched to a gene: 4. CDR3 size: 12 residues. CDR3 nucleotides: TGTGCCAGCAGCAGACAGGGCGGGCCCCAGCATTTT. Amino acids: CASSRQGGPQHF. Variable domain in full (rest from reference TRBV7-2 and TRBJ1-5): GAGVSQSPSNKVTEKGKDVELRCDPISGHTALYWYRQSLGQGLEFLIYFQGNSAPDKSGLPSDRFSAERTGGSVSTLTIQRTQQEDSAVYLCASSRQGGPQHFGDGTRLSIL.

This chain links TRBV5-1 with TRBJ1-1; TRBD1 matches 7 bases. Germline values: CDR1 SGHRS, CDR2 YFSETQ. V dropped 0 bases and J dropped 3; count of bases not matched to a gene: 8. The CDR3 length is 16 residues. The CDR3 DNA sequence: TGCGCCAGCAGCTTGGTGACAGGGAGATGGTACACTGAAGCTTTCTTT. This sequence encodes CASSLVTGRWYTEAFF.

This clone showed up just a few times. The chain combines TRBV6-5 with TRBJ2-2; D possibly corresponds to TRBD1 (5 bases). The ends were cut back, 7 bases at V and 7 bases at J, with 13 bases in the middle. Germline assignment: CDR1 MNHEY and CDR2 SVGAGI. This CDR3 region has 13 residues. This chain's CDR3 is CASMEGAVGELFF. DNA for the CDR3: TGTGCCAGCATGGAAGGGGCGGTCGGGGAGCTGTTTTTT.

The J gene is TRBJ1-1, the V gene TRBV7-2; 11 nucleotides align to TRBD1. The CDR3 spans 16 residues. Trimming took 4 bases from V and 1 from J; bases not matched to a gene: 5. Germline V gene data show CDR1 as SGHTA and CDR2 as FQGNSA. Here the CDR3 reads CASSSRTGGTNTEAFF. The CDR3 DNA follows: TGTGCCAGCAGCTCTCGGACAGGGGGCACGAACACTGAAGCTTTCTTT.

The chain is built from TRBV28 and TRBJ2-7, with 14 bases aligning to TRBD2. After removal of 4 bases from V and 4 bases from J, the junction contained 3 bases not matched to a gene. Germline CDR1 MDHEN, CDR2 SYDVKM. This CDR3 spans 15 amino acids. This CDR3 is CASSSGLAGVYEQYF. The CDR3 coding sequence is TGTGCCAGCAGTTCGGGACTAGCGGGAGTTTACGAGCAGTACTTC.

V gene TRBV19 combines with J gene TRBJ2-3; D not certain. The germline gives CDR1 LNHDA, CDR2 SQIVND (reference sequence). The V end lost 8 bases, the J end lost 7 bases, and 19 bases lay between the germline ends. The CDR3 sequence is 14 residues long. This chain's CDR3 is CASGDLYVSNTQYF. CDR3 DNA: TGTGCCAGTGGAGACTTATACGTTAGTAATACGCAGTATTTT. Drawing the rest from reference TRBV19 and TRBJ2-3, the complete variable domain is DGGITQSPKYLFRKEGQNVTLSCEQNLNHDAMYWYRQDPGQGLRLIYYSQIVNDFQKGDIAEGYSVSREKKESFPLTVTSAQKNPTAFYLCASGDLYVSNTQYFGPGTRLTVL.

This clone was picked up one time. This sequence joins TRBV2 and TRBJ2-2, with TRBD1 as a possible D gene (6 bases). The CDR3 length is 15 residues. Trimming took off 8 bases at V and 0 bases at J, with 13 bases between the two ends. Germline V gene sequence: CDR1 SNHLY, CDR2 FYNNEI. CDR3 nucleotides: TGTGCCAGCTTACCGGGGACAACGAACACCGGGGAGCTGTTTTTT. This encodes CASLPGTTNTGELFF.

The chain has TRBV11-3 and TRBJ2-3, with a possible D match to TRBD2 (5 bases). Germline V gene data show CDR1 as SGHNT and CDR2 as YENEEA. The CDR3 spans 12 residues. The germline V and J ends were trimmed by 0 bases and 8 bases, with 6 bases remaining between them. Here the CDR3 DNA reads TGTGCCAGCAGCTTAGAAGGAGGTACGCAGTATTTT. This encodes CASSLEGGTQYF.

V and J are TRBV14 and TRBJ2-5; D not resolved. The CDR3 consists of 14 residues. V lost 2 bases to trimming and J lost 4 bases, with 11 bases between them. Germline V gene sequence: CDR1 SGHDN, CDR2 FVKESK. CDR3 amino acids: CASSQCWARETQYF. The CDR3 DNA sequence: TGTGCCAGCAGCCAATGCTGGGCACGAGAGACCCAGTACTTC.

This sequence joins TRBV5-6 and TRBJ1-2; TRBD1 agrees at 9 bases. This CDR3 spans 14 amino acids. The germline V gene has CDR1 SGHDT and CDR2 YYEEEE. Losses at the gene ends were 7 bases for V and 4 bases for J; bases not matched to a gene: 8. Here the CDR3 reads CASARTGAVYGYTF. The CDR3 region has the DNA TGTGCCAGCGCGAGGACAGGGGCCGTCTATGGCTACACCTTC.

The rearrangement joins TRBV29-1 to TRBJ2-1, with TRBD2 matching 9 bases. V lost 2 bases and J lost 8; bases outside the gene matches: 10. CDR1 is SQVTM, CDR2 ANQGSEA, per germline. The length of the CDR3 is 15 residues. The CDR3 is CSVEMGLAGRYEQFF. In nucleotides, the CDR3 is TGCAGCGTTGAAATGGGGCTAGCGGGAAGGTATGAGCAGTTCTTC.

This clone showed up just a few times. Here the CDR3 DNA reads TGTGCCAGCAGCCCGACAGCCAATGAGCAGTTCTTC. It codes for CASSPTANEQFF. The chain combines TRBV25-1 with TRBJ2-1, with a possible D match to TRBD1 (5 bases). The V and J ends lost 6 bases and 6 bases respectively, with 9 bases between them. The V gene's germline CDR1 is MGHDK and CDR2 SYGVNS. This CDR3 has 12 amino acids.

The J gene is TRBJ1-5, the V gene TRBV30, with 9 nucleotides matching TRBD1. V shed 8 bases, J shed 5 bases, and the junction held 4 bases outside the gene matches. The CDR3 length is 12 residues. CDR1 is GTSNPN, CDR2 SVGIG, per germline (reference sequence). CDR3 sequence: CALGQGHQPQHF. CDR3 sequence (DNA): TGTGCCCTGGGACAGGGACATCAGCCCCAGCATTTT.

The CDR3 nucleotides read TGTGCCAGCTCACCTGCAGTCCCAAGCACAGATACGCAGTATTTT. As protein: CASSPAVPSTDTQYF. The rearrangement links TRBV18 to TRBJ2-3; no firm D call. Germline assignment: CDR1 KGHSH and CDR2 LQKENI. V dropped 3 bases and J dropped 0 bases, with 10 bases sitting between them. CDR3 length: 15 residues.

The rearrangement uses TRBV5-1 and TRBJ2-7; 13 nucleotides align to TRBD2. Germline values: CDR1 SGHRS, CDR2 YFSETQ. CDR3 length: 16 residues. V gave up 4 bases and J gave up 4 bases; unmatched junction bases: 8. The CDR3 DNA follows: TGCGCCAGCAGCCGCACTAGCGGGAGGGCTACTTACGAGCAGTACTTC. Its protein is CASSRTSGRATYEQYF.

This rearrangement joins TRBV29-1 to TRBJ1-5; weak D call: TRBD1 (6 bases). The CDR3 length is 15 residues. Germline CDR1 is SQVTM and CDR2 is ANQGSEA. V gave up 7 bases and J gave up 8 bases, with 24 bases separating them. This CDR3 reads CSGSGTMISKKPQHF. The CDR3 DNA follows: TGCAGCGGCTCCGGGACAATGATCAGTAAGAAGCCCCAGCATTTT.